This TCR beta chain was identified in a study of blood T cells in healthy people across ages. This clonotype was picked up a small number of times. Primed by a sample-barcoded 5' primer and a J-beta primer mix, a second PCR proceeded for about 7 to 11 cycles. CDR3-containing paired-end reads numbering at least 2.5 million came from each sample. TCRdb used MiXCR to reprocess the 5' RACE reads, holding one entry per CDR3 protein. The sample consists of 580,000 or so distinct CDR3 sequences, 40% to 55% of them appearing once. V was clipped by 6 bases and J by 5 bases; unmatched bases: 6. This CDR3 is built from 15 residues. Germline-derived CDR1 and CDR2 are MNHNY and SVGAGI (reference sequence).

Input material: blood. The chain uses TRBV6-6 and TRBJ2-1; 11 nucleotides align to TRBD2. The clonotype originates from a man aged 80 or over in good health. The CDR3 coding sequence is TGTGCCAGCAGCTCGACTAGCGGGGATCACAATGAGCAGTTCTTC. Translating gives CASSSTSGDHNEQFF.